Below are 24 T cell receptor beta chains sequenced from a single sample in a study of T cell responses to AZD1222 COVID-19 vaccine. The table came from immunoSEQ multiplex PCR; TCRdb's copy has only in-frame clones and leaves some out. The sample lists around 130,000 clones; approximately 85% were seen once. The sequenced sample was peripheral blood, obtained on day 0 of AZD1222 vaccination. The receptors derive from an adult in good health.

Comment on this clone: The sample contains more than one DNA sequence encoding this CDR3. This chain uses TRBV11-2 with TRBJ2-3; D ambiguous. The CDR3 loop spans 13 amino acids. Between the trimmed V and J ends, which lost 2 bases and 0 bases, there was a span of 3 bases. Germline V gene lookup returns CDR1 SGHAT and CDR2 FQNNGV. DNA for the CDR3: TGTGCCAGCAGCTTATGGAGCACAGATACGCAGTATTTT. Its protein product is CASSLWSTDTQYF.

This clone has more than one count but fewer than ten. The chain has TRBV20-1 and TRBJ1-1; D ambiguous. This CDR3 has 15 residues. Germline lookup yields CDR1 DFQATT and CDR2 SNEGSKA (reference sequence). Trimming shortened V by 3 bases and J by 5 bases, and 19 bases separated the two germline ends. This CDR3 is CSASSSLTLSTEAFF. Here the CDR3 DNA reads TGCAGTGCTAGTTCCAGTTTGACCTTAAGTACTGAAGCTTTCTTT.

The genes are TRBV6-5 and TRBJ2-4; possible D gene TRBD2, 5 bases. CDR1 MNHEY and CDR2 SVGAGI come from the germline V gene. CDR3 size: 14 residues. Trimming removed 9 bases at V and 6 bases at J, with 18 bases between. The CDR3 region is CASEPGERTNIQYF. CDR3 DNA sequence: TGTGCCAGTGAACCCGGGGAACGAACAAACATTCAGTACTTC.

The V call is TRBV24-1, the J call TRBJ2-7; D gene ambiguous. Trimming cost V 4 bases and J 3 bases, with 12 bases left between them. This CDR3 has 14 amino acids. Germline V lookup: CDR1 KGHDR, CDR2 SFDVKD. The DNA for the CDR3 is TGTGCCACCAGTGACCCTACAGCCAGCTACGAGCAGTACTTC. Its protein is CATSDPTASYEQYF.

V is TRBV18 and J is TRBJ1-1, with TRBD1 matching over 8 bases. The germline CDR1 and CDR2 sequences are KGHSH and LQKENI. V trimming: 6 bases; J trimming: 3 bases; junction bases outside the gene matches: 9. The CDR3 covers 15 residues. The CDR3 bases are TGTGCCAGCTCCTCCACCAGGGGGCTGGACACTGAAGCTTTCTTT. Translated, it gives CASSSTRGLDTEAFF.

The chain has TRBV5-5 and TRBJ1-1; 7 positions agree with TRBD1. The ends lost 0 bases at V and 4 bases at J; junction bases unmatched: 12. Germline-derived CDR1 and CDR2 are SGHKS and YYEKEE (reference sequence). The length of the CDR3 is 17 residues. CDR3 loop: CASSLVRTGKMGTEAFF. CDR3 DNA sequence: TGTGCCAGCAGCTTGGTAAGGACAGGCAAAATGGGCACTGAAGCTTTCTTT.

The sample holds a few counts of this clone. The chain couples TRBV30 to TRBJ1-2, with D possibly being TRBD1 (5 bases). Germline V gene lookup returns CDR1 GTSNPN and CDR2 SVGIG (reference sequence). This CDR3 spans 12 amino acids. V lost 3 bases and J lost 8, with 13 bases in between. The CDR3 loop is CAWRASGRGYTF. In DNA, the CDR3 is TGTGCCTGGAGGGCCTCGGGACGGGGCTACACCTTC. The full variable domain, completed using reference TRBV30 and TRBJ1-2, is SQTIHQWPATLVQPVGSPLSLECTVEGTSNPNLYWYRQAAGRGLQLLFYSVGIGQISSEVPQNLSASRPQDRQFILSSKKLLLSDSGFYLCAWRASGRGYTFGSGTRLTVV.

This clone was observed a handful of times. V gene TRBV5-1 combines with J gene TRBJ1-4; D is possibly TRBD1 (6 bases). The V and J ends lost 6 bases and 8 bases respectively, with 20 bases between them. This CDR3 is built from 15 residues. Germline V gene data show CDR1 as SGHRS and CDR2 as YFSETQ. CDR3: CASTLRSGHSEKLFF. The DNA for the CDR3 is TGCGCCAGCACGCTCCGTTCGGGACACAGCGAAAAACTGTTTTTT. The full variable domain, rest sourced from reference TRBV5-1 and TRBJ1-4, is KAGVTQTPRYLIKTRGQQVTLSCSPISGHRSVSWYQQTPGQGLQFLFEYFSETQRNKGNFPGRFSGRQFSNSRSEMNVSTLELGDSALYLCASTLRSGHSEKLFFGSGTQLSVL.

This chain uses TRBV11-2 with TRBJ2-1; perhaps TRBD2 as D (5 bases). Trimming removed 1 base from V and 6 bases from J, with 10 bases in between. The CDR3 has 14 amino acids. Germline CDR1 is SGHAT and CDR2 is FQNNGV. The CDR3 DNA reads as TGTGCCAGCAGCTTAGTTACTAGGCCCAATGAGCAGTTCTTC. Translation gives CASSLVTRPNEQFF. Full variable domain (outside the CDR3, taken from reference TRBV11-2 and TRBJ2-1): EAGVAQSPRYKIIEKRQSVAFWCNPISGHATLYWYQQILGQGPKLLIQFQNNGVVDDSQLPKDRFSAERLKGVDSTLKIQPAKLEDSAVYLCASSLVTRPNEQFFGPGTRLTVL.

The genes are TRBV30 and TRBJ2-5; D gene unclear. V was pared by 1 base and J by 3 bases, with 6 bases between. Germline-derived CDR1 and CDR2 are GTSNPN and SVGIG (reference sequence). The CDR3 contains 12 residues. Here the CDR3 DNA reads TGTGCCTGGAGTGGGCAGAAAGAGACCCAGTACTTC. This sequence encodes CAWSGQKETQYF.

CDR3 DNA sequence: TGTGCCAGCAGCCAAGAAGCCGATAGCAATCAGCCCCAGCATTTT. Protein product: CASSQEADSNQPQHF. The J gene is TRBJ1-5, the V gene TRBV3-1 (or the pseudogene TRBV3-2); D unresolved. The CDR3 consists of 15 residues. Trimming removed 0 bases at V and 0 bases at J, with 6 bases between. Germline lookup yields CDR1 LGHDT and CDR2 YNNKEL (reference sequence).

The chain recombines TRBV20-1 with TRBJ2-1, with D hard to call. V was trimmed by 4 bases and J by 8 bases, leaving 9 bases between them. The CDR3 is 11 residues long. From germline, CDR1 is DFQATT and CDR2 SNEGSKA (reference sequence). CDR3 protein: CSANGWDEQFF. As DNA, the CDR3 is TGCAGTGCTAACGGGTGGGATGAGCAGTTCTTC.

The table lists this clone with a count of one. CDR3 sequence reads: CSASSYNEQFF. As DNA, the CDR3 is TGCAGTGCTAGCTCCTACAATGAGCAGTTCTTC. This chain links TRBV20-1 with TRBJ2-1; D is unclear. There are 11 residues in the CDR3. CDR1 and CDR2 (germline): DFQATT, SNEGSKA (reference sequence). Trimming removed 3 bases at V and 0 bases at J, with 0 bases between.

This clone was observed once. As DNA, the CDR3 is TGTGCCAGTGGGGGTCGGAGTACCGGGGAGCTGTTTTTT. Its protein product is CASGGRSTGELFF. V and J are TRBV19 and TRBJ2-2, with D perhaps being TRBD1 or TRBD2 (5 bases each). Between the trimmed V and J ends, which lost 8 bases and 5 bases, there was a span of 12 bases. The CDR3 has 13 amino acids. Per germline, CDR1 LNHDA and CDR2 SQIVND (reference sequence).

V and J are TRBV18 and TRBJ1-1, with no clear D. Germline V gene sequence: CDR1 KGHSH, CDR2 LQKENI. CDR3 length: 14 amino acids. V dropped 2 bases and J dropped 5 bases, with 12 bases sitting between them. The CDR3 is CASSPMRPGTEAFF. The CDR3 nucleotides read TGTGCCAGCTCACCAATGAGGCCGGGGACTGAAGCTTTCTTT.

This clone was picked up one time. V is TRBV5-6 and J is TRBJ1-2; 8 bases match TRBD1. V gave up 4 bases and J gave up 4 bases; unmatched junction bases: 9. CDR3 size: 15 residues. Germline lookup yields CDR1 SGHDT and CDR2 YYEEEE. CDR3 in amino acids: CASSLGTGTAYGYTF. CDR3 bases: TGTGCCAGCAGCCTGGGGACAGGAACGGCCTATGGCTACACCTTC.

The J gene is TRBJ2-7, the V gene TRBV11-2, with 7 bases that match TRBD2. The germline gives CDR1 SGHAT, CDR2 FQNNGV. The CDR3 sequence is 15 residues long. The trim removed 5 bases at V and 0 bases at J, leaving 7 bases unmatched. This chain's CDR3 is CASSGRERSSYEQYF. CDR3 in DNA: TGTGCCAGCAGCGGGAGGGAGCGGTCCTCCTACGAGCAGTACTTC.

V is TRBV5-4 and J is TRBJ2-5; TRBD2 might be the D (5 bases). Trimming took off 4 bases at V and 7 bases at J, with 14 bases between the two ends. CDR1 is SGHNT, CDR2 YYREEE, per germline (reference sequence). The CDR3 spans 13 residues. The CDR3 spells CASSTGEVGTQYF. CDR3 nucleotides: TGTGCCAGCAGCACCGGGGAAGTAGGGACCCAGTACTTC.

This rearrangement joins TRBV5-1 to TRBJ1-4; weak D call: TRBD1 (5 bases). Germline V gene sequence: CDR1 SGHRS, CDR2 YFSETQ. Between the trimmed V and J ends, which lost 5 bases and 0 bases, there was a span of 14 bases. CDR3 length equals 16 residues. The CDR3 nucleotides read TGCGCCAGCAGGCCCGGGCCAGGGACAACTAATGAAAAACTGTTTTTT. Translated, it gives CASRPGPGTTNEKLFF.

The chain combines TRBV28 with TRBJ2-1; D unclear. The germline V gene has CDR1 MDHEN and CDR2 SYDVKM. V was cut by 3 bases and J by 2 bases, with 8 bases left in between. CDR3 length: 14 residues. The CDR3 here is CASSFGQTYNEQFF. The CDR3 DNA is TGTGCCAGCAGTTTCGGCCAGACCTACAATGAGCAGTTCTTC.

This chain joins TRBV7-9 and TRBJ1-6; D not resolved. V gave up 1 base and J gave up 9 bases, with 13 bases separating them. The CDR3 has 15 residues. CDR1 is SEHNR and CDR2 is FQNEAQ in the germline V gene (reference sequence). CDR3 nucleotides: TGTGCCAGCAGCTTAGACTGGCCTCCGGGTTCACCCCTCCACTTT. Translation: CASSLDWPPGSPLHF.

The chain is built from TRBV28 and TRBJ1-4; D is possibly TRBD1 (5 bases). This CDR3 has 15 amino acids. V was trimmed by 5 bases and J by 4 bases, leaving 14 bases between them. Germline V lookup: CDR1 MDHEN, CDR2 SYDVKM. CDR3 region: CASSPAGTYNEKLFF. In nucleotides, the CDR3 is TGTGCCAGCAGTCCCGCTGGGACCTATAATGAAAAACTGTTTTTT. Full variable domain (outside the CDR3, taken from reference TRBV28 and TRBJ1-4): DVKVTQSSRYLVKRTGEKVFLECVQDMDHENMFWYRQDPGLGLRLIYFSYDVKMKEKGDIPEGYSVSREKKERFSLILESASTNQTSMYLCASSPAGTYNEKLFFGSGTQLSVL.

J is TRBJ1-2 and V is TRBV6-4; D might be TRBD1 (5 bases). Trimming pared 2 bases from V and 5 bases from J, leaving 15 bases between. The CDR3 is 15 amino acids. Per germline, CDR1 MRHNA and CDR2 SNTAGT. The CDR3 protein is CASSDPKGRIYGYTF. The CDR3 nucleotides are TGTGCCAGCAGTGACCCAAAGGGACGGATTTATGGCTACACCTTC.

This clone appeared a single time. The V gene is TRBV9, the J gene TRBJ1-2, with TRBD1 as a possible D gene (5 bases). Trimming stripped 2 bases from V and 2 bases from J, with 10 bases between. The CDR3 spans 14 residues. The germline V gene has CDR1 SGDLS and CDR2 YYNGEE. CDR3: CASSVQTDNYGYTF. In nucleotides, the CDR3 is TGTGCCAGCAGCGTCCAGACAGACAACTATGGCTACACCTTC.